Listed below are T cell receptor beta chains from one sample, sequenced in a study of T-cell reconstitution after alpha-beta-depleted transplantation in children. TCRdb itself ran the PCR reads through MiXCR, one entry per CDR3 protein. The sample has hundreds of thousands of distinct CDR3 sequences; 10% are singletons. The material was PBMCs from the stem cell graft donor, obtained from the stem cell graft. The source is a human donor who donated a stem cell graft to a child with acute myeloid leukemia. Each CDR3 is given with its conserved first and last residue. Fields, in order: V gene, D gene, J gene, clone size, CDR3 DNA, CDR3 protein. D genes are given only for firm matches. A clone size is listed for some rows: how often the clone was seen (once, few, many), or a class if it is expanded.

v_call: TRBV28; d_call: TRBD2; j_call: TRBJ2-7; clone_size: few; cdr3_nt: TGTGCCAGCAGCCCACTAGCGGGGTGGGGTTCCTACGAGCAGTACTTC; cdr3_aa: CASSPLAGWGSYEQYF
v_call: TRBV20-1; d_call: .; j_call: TRBJ2-5; clone_size: few; cdr3_nt: TGCAGTGCTAGCTTCTATGCGGGAAGGCAAGAGACCCAGTACTTC; cdr3_aa: CSASFYAGRQETQYF
v_call: TRBV5-1; d_call: TRBD1; j_call: TRBJ1-1; clone_size: few; cdr3_nt: TGCGCCAGCAGCTTGGCCGGGCAGGGGGCAAGGAACACTGAAGCTTTCTTT; cdr3_aa: CASSLAGQGARNTEAFF
v_call: TRBV29-1; d_call: .; j_call: TRBJ2-3; clone_size: .; cdr3_nt: TGCAGCGTGGGTAGACTAGGCTTAGGCACAGATACGCAGTATTTT; cdr3_aa: CSVGRLGLGTDTQYF
v_call: TRBV12-3/TRBV12-4; d_call: .; j_call: TRBJ2-1; clone_size: many; cdr3_nt: TGTGCCAGCAGTTTCGTCTCCTACAATGAGCAGTTCTTC; cdr3_aa: CASSFVSYNEQFF
v_call: TRBV11-2; d_call: TRBD2; j_call: TRBJ2-3; clone_size: many; cdr3_nt: TGTGCCAGCAGCCTCGGGACTACCTCAAGCACAGATACGCAGTATTTT; cdr3_aa: CASSLGTTSSTDTQYF
v_call: TRBV5-1; d_call: TRBD2; j_call: TRBJ2-2; clone_size: .; cdr3_nt: TGCGCCAGCAGCTTGCCTGGGACTAGGGACACCGGGGAGCTGTTTTTT; cdr3_aa: CASSLPGTRDTGELFF
v_call: TRBV30; d_call: .; j_call: TRBJ1-1; clone_size: .; cdr3_nt: TGTGCCTGGAAGGGCATGGCAGAACGGACTGAAGCTTTCTTT; cdr3_aa: CAWKGMAERTEAFF
v_call: TRBV30; d_call: .; j_call: TRBJ2-7; clone_size: .; cdr3_nt: TGTGCCTGGAGTGTCGGGAAGGGCTACGAGCAGTACTTC; cdr3_aa: CAWSVGKGYEQYF
v_call: TRBV5-5; d_call: .; j_call: TRBJ2-5; clone_size: few; cdr3_nt: TGTGCCAGCTTAAGAGGGGCGGAGGAGACCCAGTACTTC; cdr3_aa: CASLRGAEETQYF
v_call: TRBV14; d_call: TRBD2; j_call: TRBJ2-1; clone_size: many; cdr3_nt: TGTGCCAGCAGCCAAAAGGGAGGGACTCCCATTCTGTTCTTC; cdr3_aa: CASSQKGGTPILFF
v_call: TRBV28; d_call: .; j_call: TRBJ1-1; clone_size: few; cdr3_nt: TGTGCCAGCAGGGGATTGCGCACTGAAGCTTTCTTT; cdr3_aa: CASRGLRTEAFF
v_call: TRBV4-1; d_call: TRBD2; j_call: TRBJ2-1; clone_size: many; cdr3_nt: TGCGCCAGCAGCCCCGATGGGACTAGCGGGAGGTCCTCCTACAATGAGCAGTTCTTC; cdr3_aa: CASSPDGTSGRSSYNEQFF
v_call: TRBV28; d_call: TRBD2; j_call: TRBJ2-5; clone_size: many; cdr3_nt: TGTGCCAGCAGTTTAGAGGCCCCGGGGGGGTTGAGCGGGAGTCGAGAGACCCAGTACTTC; cdr3_aa: CASSLEAPGGLSGSRETQYF
v_call: TRBV5-6; d_call: .; j_call: TRBJ2-3; clone_size: .; cdr3_nt: TGTGCCAGCAGACCCTCAGGGAGAGGTACGCAGTATTTT; cdr3_aa: CASRPSGRGTQYF
v_call: TRBV29-1; d_call: .; j_call: TRBJ2-7; clone_size: few; cdr3_nt: TGCAGCGCAGGGGGAGGTCCCTACGAGCAGTACTTC; cdr3_aa: CSAGGGPYEQYF
v_call: TRBV29-1; d_call: .; j_call: TRBJ1-1; clone_size: many; cdr3_nt: TGCAGCGTTGAATCTTCTGGGGTGTCGACTGAAGCTTTCTTT; cdr3_aa: CSVESSGVSTEAFF
v_call: TRBV12-3/TRBV12-4; d_call: TRBD2; j_call: TRBJ2-7; clone_size: few; cdr3_nt: TGTGCCAGCAGTCCACCGGGACTAGCGGGCGAGCAGTACTTC; cdr3_aa: CASSPPGLAGEQYF
v_call: TRBV7-9; d_call: .; j_call: TRBJ1-6; clone_size: few; cdr3_nt: TGTGCCAGCAGCTTAGAAGGCGGGTTGACCCTCCACTTT; cdr3_aa: CASSLEGGLTLHF
v_call: TRBV6-2/TRBV6-3; d_call: TRBD1; j_call: TRBJ2-3; clone_size: few; cdr3_nt: TGTGCCAGCAGTTACGTAGGGACAGGACGCACAGATACGCAGTATTTT; cdr3_aa: CASSYVGTGRTDTQYF
v_call: TRBV5-4; d_call: .; j_call: TRBJ2-2; clone_size: .; cdr3_nt: TGTGCCAGCAGCCCCGGGAGCGGGAACACCGGGGAGCTGTTTTTT; cdr3_aa: CASSPGSGNTGELFF
v_call: TRBV11-2; d_call: .; j_call: TRBJ2-3; clone_size: few; cdr3_nt: TGTGCCTCACATCGGGGGACAGATACGCAGTATTTT; cdr3_aa: CASHRGTDTQYF
v_call: TRBV24-1; d_call: .; j_call: TRBJ1-1; clone_size: many; cdr3_nt: TGTGCCACCAGGAGGACAGTGAACACTGAAGCTTTCTTT; cdr3_aa: CATRRTVNTEAFF
v_call: TRBV7-8; d_call: TRBD1; j_call: TRBJ1-4; clone_size: .; cdr3_nt: TGTGCCAGCAGCCCTCCGGGACAGGGGGCGTTTGAAAAACTGTTTTTT; cdr3_aa: CASSPPGQGAFEKLFF
v_call: TRBV29-1; d_call: .; j_call: TRBJ1-1; clone_size: .; cdr3_nt: TGCAGTGGCAGCTCCGGGCCCACTGAAGCTTTCTTT; cdr3_aa: CSGSSGPTEAFF
v_call: TRBV2; d_call: .; j_call: TRBJ1-3; clone_size: many; cdr3_nt: TGTGCCAGCAGTGCAACGATTGGAGTCTTCTCCGGAAACACCATATATTTT; cdr3_aa: CASSATIGVFSGNTIYF
v_call: TRBV5-1; d_call: .; j_call: TRBJ2-5; clone_size: .; cdr3_nt: TGCGCCAGCAGCGCCCTTGGGGCCGGGGAGACCCAGTACTTC; cdr3_aa: CASSALGAGETQYF
v_call: TRBV12-3/TRBV12-4; d_call: TRBD1; j_call: TRBJ2-4; clone_size: few; cdr3_nt: TGTGCCAGCAGTCGACCCCTCGGACAGGGGAGCCACATTCAGTACTTC; cdr3_aa: CASSRPLGQGSHIQYF